This T cell receptor beta chain was identified during a study of shared clonotypes between healthy human individuals. Study observations and caveats: Sampling involved blood alone; tissue repertoires likely differ.

About 33,000 T cell genomes (roughly 190 ng DNA) went into each sorted-subset replicate. In the study's own analysis: Junction-only immunoSEQ sequences carried no quality scores, so filtering differed. Assay: immunoSEQ multiplex PCR; the TCRdb copy retains only in-frame clones and omits some. V and J calls and clone size are as listed in that table; D and trimming were resolved from the DNA. In the table there are a few hundred thousand clones, about 95% of which are singletons. Trimming took off 3 bases at V and 4 bases at J, with 12 bases between the two ends. The CDR3 contains 14 residues. Germline CDR1 is MDHEN and CDR2 is SYDVKM. Comments on this clone: Its antigen is undetermined.

Naivety among CD8 cells was defined by CD45RO negativity and positive CCR7 selection, thereby excluding terminally differentiated effector memory CD45RA+ cells. Each sample came from a Caucasian adult donor living in Nashville, Tennessee. The V call is TRBV28, the J call TRBJ1-1; D remains ambiguous. Sequencing used naive CD8+ T cells sorted from blood. This TCR was recovered from a woman in her 30s in good health. The CDR3 spells CASSFIEGTTEAFF. CDR3 DNA: TGTGCCAGCAGTTTTATAGAAGGAACCACTGAAGCTTTCTTT.